The 28 T cell receptor beta chains given below trace back to one sample, sequenced in a study of neurological immune-mediated disorders. TCRdb reprocessed the 5' RACE reads via MiXCR and lists one record per CDR3 protein. The profile shows about 44,000 distinct CDR3 sequences, 20% to 25% of them singletons. Regarding time point: technical triplicate 3. Sample: PBMCs. All receptors derive from a man between 60 and 70 years old with HTLV-1-associated myelopathy (HAM/TSP).

There are a few counts of this clonotype. The chain joins TRBV6-1 to TRBJ2-2; D is ambiguous. The germline CDR1 and CDR2 sequences are MNHNS and SASEGT. This CDR3 region has 15 residues. The ends were cut back, 2 bases at V and 2 bases at J, with 9 bases in the middle. The CDR3 coding sequence is TGTGCCAGCAGTGAAAGCTTCCCCAACACCGGGGAGCTGTTTTTT. It codes for CASSESFPNTGELFF.

This clonotype showed up many times. J is TRBJ2-4 and V is TRBV7-9; 7 positions match TRBD2. Trimming removed 5 bases from V and 3 bases from J; junction bases left unmatched: 4. Germline V gene sequence: CDR1 SEHNR, CDR2 FQNEAQ (reference sequence). The CDR3 is 14 residues long. For the CDR3, the DNA is TGTGCCAGCAGCGGGGGGGGGGTCAAAAACATTCAGTACTTC. It specifies CASSGGGVKNIQYF.

This clonotype was counted ten times or more. V is TRBV5-5 and J is TRBJ2-7; 9 bases map to TRBD1. Trimming cost V 3 bases and J 3 bases; bases outside gene matches: 4. CDR1 and CDR2 (germline): SGHKS, YYEKEE (reference sequence). The CDR3 has 14 amino acids. The CDR3 nucleotides read TGTGCCAGCAGCTCGACGGGACAGGGCTACGAGCAGTACTTC. Translating gives CASSSTGQGYEQYF. The full variable domain, in which reference TRBV5-5 and TRBJ2-7 provide the parts outside the CDR3, is DAGVTQSPTHLIKTRGQQVTLRCSPISGHKSVSWYQQVLGQGPQFIFQYYEKEERGRGNFPDRFSARQFPNYSSELNVNALLLGDSALYLCASSSTGQGYEQYFGPGTRLTVT.

This clonotype has a count of ten or more. The chain uses TRBV5-1 and TRBJ2-1, with a possible D match to TRBD2 (6 bases). The CDR3 is made up of 16 amino acids. V gave up 0 bases and J gave up 0 bases, with 10 bases separating them. CDR1 is SGHRS, CDR2 YFSETQ, per germline. CDR3 sequence: CASSLGAGSSYNEQFF. CDR3 nucleotides: TGCGCCAGCAGCTTGGGGGCGGGAAGCTCCTACAATGAGCAGTTCTTC.

This clonotype occurred many times. This chain connects TRBV5-1 to TRBJ2-2; possibly TRBD2 for D (6 bases). The V end lost 5 bases, the J end lost 4 bases, and 15 bases lay between the germline ends. From germline, CDR1 is SGHRS and CDR2 YFSETQ. The length of the CDR3 is 15 residues. CDR3 protein: CASSPRETGTGELFF. The CDR3 nucleotides read TGCGCCAGCAGTCCTCGGGAGACGGGCACCGGGGAGCTGTTTTTT.

Worth noting for this clonotype: A junction boundary mismatches the germline segment, possibly from a read error. The rearrangement joins TRBV24-1 to TRBJ2-3; 7 positions agree with TRBD1. The CDR3 runs to 14 residues. Germline values: CDR1 KGHDR, CDR2 SFDVKD. CDR3 region: CTTRGQASTDTQYF. The CDR3 DNA reads as TGTACCACTCGAGGACAGGCGAGCACAGATACGCAGTATTTT.

This clonotype has a count of ten or more. The chain recombines TRBV5-1 with TRBJ2-5, with D possibly being TRBD1 (6 bases). This CDR3 is built from 14 residues. V shed 4 bases and J shed 2 bases, with 12 bases lying between them. Per germline, CDR1 SGHRS and CDR2 YFSETQ. The CDR3 sequence is CASSPGTPQETQYF. DNA of the CDR3: TGCGCCAGCAGCCCCGGGACACCACAAGAGACCCAGTACTTC.

This clonotype showed up many times. The V gene is TRBV5-5, the J gene TRBJ2-1; 8 bases map to TRBD2. CDR3 length: 17 amino acids. Germline CDR1 and CDR2: SGHKS and YYEKEE (reference sequence). V dropped 3 bases and J dropped 4; count of bases not matched to a gene: 12. As DNA, the CDR3 is TGTGCCAGCAGCTCAACCCGAGGAGCGGGGGTATACAATGAGCAGTTCTTC. Its translation is CASSSTRGAGVYNEQFF. Variable domain in full (rest from reference TRBV5-5 and TRBJ2-1): DAGVTQSPTHLIKTRGQQVTLRCSPISGHKSVSWYQQVLGQGPQFIFQYYEKEERGRGNFPDRFSARQFPNYSSELNVNALLLGDSALYLCASSSTRGAGVYNEQFFGPGTRLTVL.

This clonotype has a count of ten or more. The gene calls are TRBV27 and TRBJ2-7; 9 nucleotides line up with TRBD1. This CDR3 is built from 14 residues. Trimming at V came to 5 bases and at J to 4 bases, leaving 6 bases not matched to a gene. The germline V gene has CDR1 MNHEY and CDR2 SMNVEV (reference sequence). The CDR3 protein is CASSPRDREYEQYF. The CDR3 DNA is TGTGCCAGCAGTCCCCGGGACAGGGAGTACGAGCAGTACTTC.

This clonotype showed up just a few times. This rearrangement joins TRBV18 to TRBJ2-2; tentatively, D is TRBD1 (6 bases). The V and J ends lost 4 bases and 0 bases respectively, with 18 bases between them. The CDR3 is 18 amino acids. Germline CDR1 is KGHSH and CDR2 is LQKENI. The CDR3 DNA sequence: TGTGCCAGCTCACTTTCGTCCCGGACAGAGACGAACACCGGGGAGCTGTTTTTT. It encodes CASSLSSRTETNTGELFF.

At least ten counts were recorded for this clonotype. The rearrangement links TRBV29-1 to TRBJ2-3, with D possibly being TRBD2 (6 bases). The germline V gene has CDR1 SQVTM and CDR2 ANQGSEA. The V gene lost 3 bases and the J gene lost 2 bases, with 15 bases spanning the gap. CDR3 length equals 15 residues. The CDR3 DNA reads as TGCAGCGTTGATGGGACGGCGGGGCACACAGATACGCAGTATTTT. Its protein is CSVDGTAGHTDTQYF.

Many counts were recorded for this clonotype. V usage is TRBV6-5 and J usage is TRBJ1-5, with D tentatively TRBD1 (5 bases). The CDR3 is made up of 15 amino acids. The germline V and J ends were trimmed by 6 bases and 11 bases, with 23 bases remaining between them. The V gene's germline CDR1 is MNHEY and CDR2 SVGAGI. Here the CDR3 reads CASSPSWGGSGAQHF. Here the CDR3 DNA reads TGTGCCAGCAGCCCCTCATGGGGGGGGTCGGGGGCCCAGCATTTT.

This clonotype was counted ten times or more. The chain couples TRBV12-3 or TRBV12-4 to TRBJ2-7, with no clear D. The ends were cut back, 6 bases at V and 0 bases at J, with 15 bases in the middle. This CDR3 comprises 15 residues. This CDR3 is CASSPGRLSSYEQYF. CDR3 in DNA: TGTGCCAGCAGCCCCGGCAGACTTAGCTCCTACGAGCAGTACTTC.

This clonotype has ten or more counts. The chain couples TRBV7-2 to TRBJ2-7; a possible D gene is TRBD1 (5 bases). Trimming left V 5 bases short and J 5 bases short, with 16 bases between. The CDR3 totals 14 residues. The germline CDR1 and CDR2 sequences are SGHTA and FQGNSA. In nucleotides, the CDR3 is TGTGCCAGCAGCGAGCAGATGGCAGGGAACGAGCAGTACTTC. Translation gives CASSEQMAGNEQYF.

This clonotype was detected many times. The rearrangement links TRBV9 to TRBJ1-1; D is uncertain. This CDR3 is built from 15 residues. From germline, CDR1 is SGDLS and CDR2 YYNGEE. Trimming took off 0 bases at V and 0 bases at J, with 9 bases between the two ends. The CDR3 reads CASSVDPGMNTEAFF. Written as DNA, the CDR3 is TGTGCCAGCAGCGTAGACCCGGGCATGAACACTGAAGCTTTCTTT.

This clonotype appeared many times. J is TRBJ2-4 and V is TRBV10-2; D is possibly TRBD2 (6 bases). V was clipped by 0 bases and J by 0 bases, with 9 bases between them. Germline V CDR1 and CDR2: WSHSY, SAAADI. The CDR3 covers 16 residues. CDR3 nucleotide sequence: TGCGCCAGCAGTGAGTCTAGGGGACTAGCCAAAAACATTCAGTACTTC. Its translation: CASSESRGLAKNIQYF.

At least ten counts were recorded for this clonotype. The rearrangement links TRBV5-1 to TRBJ2-2, with D possibly TRBD1 on 6 matching bases. V dropped 1 base and J dropped 4 bases, with 14 bases sitting between them. CDR3 length equals 16 residues. CDR1 is SGHRS and CDR2 is YFSETQ in the germline V gene. This CDR3 is CASSLRGQGSTGELFF. The DNA of the CDR3 is TGCGCCAGCAGCTTGAGGGGCCAGGGGAGCACCGGGGAGCTGTTTTTT.

The J gene is TRBJ1-1, the V gene TRBV10-2, with D possibly matching TRBD1 (5 bases). CDR1 and CDR2 from the germline V gene are WSHSY and SAAADI. V lost 2 bases, J lost 8 bases, and 9 bases lay in between. The CDR3 runs 12 residues. CDR3 amino acids: CASSEEWGEAFF. The CDR3 DNA reads as TGCGCCAGCAGTGAGGAATGGGGGGAAGCTTTCTTT.

In this sample, this clonotype turned up many times. The CDR3, as DNA: TGTGCCAGCAGTTTACCCCCCCAGCCCCAGCATTTT. Translation: CASSLPPQPQHF. The chain combines TRBV12-3 or TRBV12-4 with TRBJ1-5; D ambiguous. The CDR3 contains 12 residues. The germline V and J ends were trimmed by 2 bases and 7 bases, with 6 bases remaining between them.

The chain couples TRBV27 to TRBJ1-3; D gene ambiguous. Germline V gene sequence: CDR1 MNHEY, CDR2 SMNVEV (reference sequence). There are 16 residues in the CDR3. Deletions cut 10 bases from V and 2 bases from J, with 21 bases between. This CDR3 is CATHWEAQAPGNTIYF. CDR3 DNA sequence: TGTGCCACTCATTGGGAAGCTCAAGCCCCTGGAAACACCATATATTTT.

This clonotype was recorded at least ten times. The CDR3 coding sequence is TGTGCCAGCAGCTTAGGATCGGGGGGCGGGACTGAAGCTTTCTTT. Its protein is CASSLGSGGGTEAFF. The rearrangement uses TRBV7-9 and TRBJ1-1; perhaps TRBD1 as D (6 bases). The CDR3 runs 15 residues. Germline CDR1 is SEHNR and CDR2 is FQNEAQ (reference sequence). The V and J ends lost 1 base and 5 bases respectively, with 14 bases between them.

At least ten counts were recorded for this clonotype. The chain recombines TRBV20-1 with TRBJ2-1; the match to TRBD1 covers 7 bases. CDR3 size: 14 residues. Trimming took 5 bases from V and 7 from J; bases not matched to a gene: 11. CDR1 DFQATT and CDR2 SNEGSKA come from the germline V gene (reference sequence). CDR3 sequence reads: CSAQYRGARNEQFF. The CDR3 DNA reads as TGCAGTGCTCAATACAGGGGAGCAAGGAATGAGCAGTTCTTC.

This clonotype was seen at least ten times. V gene TRBV7-3 combines with J gene TRBJ2-1, with D perhaps matching TRBD2 (6 bases). The CDR3 has 15 amino acids. From germline, CDR1 is SGHTA and CDR2 FQGTGA. V shed 2 bases and J shed 0 bases, with 8 bases lying between them. DNA for the CDR3: TGTGCCAGCAGCTTAGCGGGAAGCTCCTACAATGAGCAGTTCTTC. It translates to CASSLAGSSYNEQFF.

This clonotype was counted ten times or more. The chain employs TRBV7-9 and TRBJ1-1, with D unclear. Trimming took off 2 bases at V and 2 bases at J, with 9 bases between the two ends. CDR1 SEHNR and CDR2 FQNEAQ come from the germline V gene (reference sequence). The length of the CDR3 is 14 residues. The CDR3 DNA is TGTGCCAGCAGCTTATTTGGGGATAACACTGAAGCTTTCTTT. It is translated as CASSLFGDNTEAFF. Supplemented by reference TRBV7-9 and TRBJ1-1, the full variable domain reads DTGVSQNPRHKITKRGQNVTFRCDPISEHNRLYWYRQTLGQGPEFLTYFQNEAQLEKSRLLSDRFSAERPKGSFSTLEIQRTEQGDSAMYLCASSLFGDNTEAFFGQGTRLTVV.

This clonotype appeared many times. The chain employs TRBV5-1 and TRBJ1-2, with D perhaps matching TRBD1 (5 bases). Between the trimmed V and J ends, which lost 0 bases and 2 bases, there was a span of 8 bases. Per the germline V gene, CDR1 is SGHRS and CDR2 is YFSETQ. The CDR3 extends over 14 amino acids. The CDR3 DNA follows: TGCGCCAGCAGCTTGGATAACAGGAACTATGGCTACACCTTC. It specifies CASSLDNRNYGYTF.

Comment on this clonotype: The DNA is left out, because the CDR3 cannot be placed on it with certainty; the CDR3 is given as TCRdb lists it. J is TRBJ2-7 and V is TRBV5-1; the table names TRBD2, a call not compared with the DNA. The CDR3 spans 18 amino acids, including both terminal residues. The germline gives CDR1 SGHRS, CDR2 YFSETQ. The CDR3 region is CASSFYICSTGTSSEQYF.

This clonotype occurred many times. The rearrangement joins TRBV7-2 to TRBJ2-1, with TRBD1 matching over 10 bases. Germline CDR1 SGHTA, CDR2 FQGNSA. V shed 6 bases, J shed 9 bases, and the junction held 8 bases outside the gene matches. This CDR3 contains 14 residues. CDR3 protein: CASRGQGTWGEQFF. The DNA of the CDR3 is TGTGCCAGCAGGGGACAGGGGACGTGGGGTGAGCAGTTCTTC. Complete variable domain (other parts from reference TRBV7-2 and TRBJ2-1): GAGVSQSPSNKVTEKGKDVELRCDPISGHTALYWYRQSLGQGLEFLIYFQGNSAPDKSGLPSDRFSAERTGGSVSTLTIQRTQQEDSAVYLCASRGQGTWGEQFFGPGTRLTVL.

This clonotype was recorded many times. The chain joins TRBV24-1 to TRBJ2-7, with D possibly matching TRBD2 (6 bases). Trimming took 5 bases from V and 5 from J, leaving 15 bases between them. The germline V gene encodes CDR1 KGHDR and CDR2 SFDVKD. The CDR3 sequence is 14 residues long. CDR3: CATSAHGGLHEQYF. The CDR3 coding sequence is TGTGCCACCAGTGCCCACGGGGGACTTCACGAGCAGTACTTC.